A selection of T cell receptor beta chains follows, all from one sample in a study of beta chain features in type 1 diabetes. Using immunoSEQ multiplex PCR, the repertoire was profiled, and TCRdb retains in-frame clones only, with some absent. The sample holds about 170,000 clones, 7.8% seen once. Material for sequencing was central memory CD4+ T cells from blood. These receptors originate from a woman aged 40 to 55 with type 1 diabetes. Both conserved end residues are part of each CDR3. A D gene is named only where the DNA matches it firmly. Rows give clone size only sometimes, using once, few, many, or a class for an expanded clone.

>NA|TRBV11-2|TRBJ1-1|few
TGTGCCAGCAGCCCAAGGGGCACTGAAGCTTTCTTT
CASSPRGTEAFF
>TRBD2|TRBV27|TRBJ2-7|few
TGTGCCAGCAGGAGACTAGCGGGGGGCACCTACGAGCAGTACTTC
CASRRLAGGTYEQYF
>NA|TRBV27|TRBJ1-5|few
TGTGCCAGCAGTCCCACCCTACTTAATCAGCCCCAGCATTTT
CASSPTLLNQPQHF
>NA|TRBV5-4|TRBJ2-3|few
TGTGCCAGCAGCCTGGAAGAGGGCCGCTCAGATACGCAGTATTTT
CASSLEEGRSDTQYF
>NA|TRBV15|TRBJ2-5|many
TGTGCCACCAGCAGAGACTCAGGAATGGCGGAGACCCAGTACTTC
CATSRDSGMAETQYF
>TRBD1|TRBV29-1|TRBJ1-4|NA
TGCAGCGCTCTGGGACAGGGTAATGAAAAACTGTTTTTT
CSALGQGNEKLFF
>TRBD1|TRBV5-1|TRBJ1-1|few
TGCGCCAGCACCTTTACAGGGGAATTTTCTGAAGCTTTCTTT
CASTFTGEFSEAFF
>TRBD2|TRBV2|TRBJ2-1|NA
TGTGCCAGCAGCAAGGCTCGGACTAGCGGGGGGGCAAATGAGCAGTTCTTC
CASSKARTSGGANEQFF
>TRBD2|TRBV6-5|TRBJ2-1|NA
TGTGCCAGCAGTCCCCGGGGGGGCTCCTACAATGAGCAGTTCTTC
CASSPRGGSYNEQFF
>TRBD2|TRBV5-4|TRBJ2-5|few
TGTGCCAGCAGCTTGAGACTAGCGGGAGGTTTGGAGACCCAGTACTTC
CASSLRLAGGLETQYF
>TRBD1|TRBV14|TRBJ1-6|NA
TGTGCCAGCAGCCAAGGACAGGGGGCGAATTCACCCCTCCACTTT
CASSQGQGANSPLHF
>NA|TRBV9|TRBJ2-5|NA
TGTGCCAGCACCCCCACAGGGTTCGACGTAGAGACCCAGTACTTC
CASTPTGFDVETQYF
>TRBD1|TRBV15|TRBJ1-5|few
TGTGCCACCAGCAGAGCCGACAGGGGAAGAAGTCAGCCCCAGCATTTT
CATSRADRGRSQPQHF
>NA|TRBV4-2|TRBJ1-1|few
TGTGCCAGCAGCCAAGGACAGTTTGAAGCTTTCTTT
CASSQGQFEAFF
>TRBD2|TRBV19|TRBJ2-7|few
TGTGCCAGTAAAGGCTGGGCGGGAGATGGCGAGCAGTACTTC
CASKGWAGDGEQYF
>NA|TRBV27|TRBJ2-6|NA
TGTGCCAGCACGGTCAGGGCCGTCCGACGTGGGGCCAACGTCCTGACTTTC
CASTVRAVRRGANVLTF
>NA|TRBV4-3|TRBJ2-6|NA
TGCGCCAGCAGCCAAAGCGGAGGGGTTCGTTATTCTGGGGCCAACGTCCTGACTTTC
CASSQSGGVRYSGANVLTF
>NA|TRBV2|TRBJ1-1|few
TGTGCCAGCAGTGGACAGAAGAACACTGAAGCTTTCTTT
CASSGQKNTEAFF
>TRBD2|TRBV11-2|TRBJ2-6|many
TGTGCCAGCAGCTCGTTAGCGGGGGGGCGTGGGGCCAACGTCCTGACTTTC
CASSSLAGGRGANVLTF
>TRBD1|TRBV18|TRBJ1-1|many
TGTGCCAGCTCCCTCGGGACAGGGGTGAACACTGAAGCTTTCTTT
CASSLGTGVNTEAFF
>NA|TRBV4-1|TRBJ2-1|NA
TGCGCCAGCAGCGTTGGGACGGAGGGATACAATGAGCAGTTCTTC
CASSVGTEGYNEQFF
>TRBD1|TRBV7-2|TRBJ1-5|many
TGTGCCAGCAGCGTACTCCGGGACAGAAATCAGCCCCAGCATTTT
CASSVLRDRNQPQHF
>TRBD1|TRBV29-1|TRBJ1-2|NA
TGCAGCGCCGCGACAGGGGGGGACTATGGCTACACCTTC
CSAATGGDYGYTF
>NA|TRBV19|TRBJ2-5|NA
TGTGCCAGTAGCCCCAACAGGGACGAGACCCAGTACTTC
CASSPNRDETQYF
>TRBD1|TRBV29-1|TRBJ1-1|many
TGCAGCGTGACAGGGGCGTCGAACACTGAAGCTTTCTTT
CSVTGASNTEAFF
>NA|TRBV18|TRBJ1-1|few
TGTGCCAGCTCACCAGGACAGATGAACACTGAAGCTTTCTTT
CASSPGQMNTEAFF
>TRBD1|TRBV9|TRBJ2-2|few
TGTGCCAGCAGCGTACAGGGGGCTAACGGGGAGCTGTTTTTT
CASSVQGANGELFF
>TRBD1|TRBV18|TRBJ1-2|NA
TGTGCCAGCTCACCAGGAGGGACAGGGGGCGCGAACTATGGCTACACCTTC
CASSPGGTGGANYGYTF
>NA|TRBV5-5|TRBJ2-1|NA
TGTGCCAGCAGCTTGGCCGGGAGCAATGAGCAGTTCTTC
CASSLAGSNEQFF
>NA|TRBV7-3|TRBJ1-1|NA
TGTGCCAGCTCCACGTACGGGGGTGAAGCTTTCTTT
CASSTYGGEAFF
>TRBD2|TRBV5-1|TRBJ2-5|NA
TGCGCCAGCAGCGAACAGCGGGGAGGGGAGACCCAGTACTTC
CASSEQRGGETQYF
>TRBD2|TRBV5-4|TRBJ2-1|NA
TGTGCCAGCAGCCGCCCGGGCGGGGGAGGTAGCGATGAGCAGTTCTTC
CASSRPGGGGSDEQFF
>NA|TRBV18|TRBJ2-4|few
TGTGCCAGCTCACGCGCGCCCGTCCAGGAACTAGCCAAAAACATTCAGTACTTC
CASSRAPVQELAKNIQYF
>TRBD1|TRBV7-9|TRBJ2-7|few
TGTGCCAGCAGCAAAACAGGGGGCGCCGGTAACGAGCAGTACTTC
CASSKTGGAGNEQYF
>NA|TRBV5-1|TRBJ2-5|few
TGCGCCAGCAGCTTGTCCGGGGAGACCCAGTACTTC
CASSLSGETQYF
>TRBD1|TRBV6-6|TRBJ1-4|NA
TGTGCCAGCTGGACAGGGGATTTTGAAAAACTGTTTTTT
CASWTGDFEKLFF
>TRBD1|TRBV15|TRBJ1-1|few
TGTGCCACCAGCAGAGATGAGGGGGCAAGAGGTGAAGCTTTCTTT
CATSRDEGARGEAFF
>TRBD1|TRBV7-2|TRBJ1-6|few
TGTGCCAGCAGCCCCTGGACAGGGATAGAGTCACCCCTCCACTTT
CASSPWTGIESPLHF
>TRBD2|TRBV29-1|TRBJ2-7|NA
TGCAGCGTTGCGGCGGGAGAGCACGAGCAGTACTTC
CSVAAGEHEQYF
>TRBD1|TRBV29-1|TRBJ2-5|many
TGCAGCGTTGGACAGGGAGAAGAGACCCAGTACTTC
CSVGQGEETQYF
>NA|TRBV29-1|TRBJ2-1|many
TGCAGCGTTGAAGATTTAGCGGTGGCACAGTTCTTC
CSVEDLAVAQFF